The rows below give T cell receptor beta chains drawn from one sample of a study of cytomegalovirus exposure and HLA in healthy donors. This table comes from immunoSEQ multiplex PCR, and its TCRdb copy is limited to in-frame clones, with some not included. In the table there are approximately 170,000 clones, 80% to 85% of which are singletons. What was sequenced was PBMCs. These receptors originate from a man aged 50 to 59 in good health and CMV-seropositive. Each CDR3 is given with its conserved first and last residue. D genes are given only for firm matches. Size tells how often a clone was seen (once, few, many) or the class of an expanded clone, and some rows leave it out.

clone size	V gene	D gene	J gene	CDR3 protein	CDR3 DNA
.	TRBV5-8	TRBD1	TRBJ1-6	CASSLPGQGGSPLHF	TGTGCCAGCAGCTTGCCGGGACAGGGTGGATCACCCCTCCACTTT
once	TRBV7-3	TRBD2	TRBJ2-2	CASATSGANTGELFF	TGTGCCAGCGCAACTAGCGGGGCTAACACCGGGGAGCTGTTTTTT
.	TRBV7-2	TRBD2	TRBJ2-3	CASRPQGLAGEADTQYF	TGTGCCAGCAGGCCACAGGGACTAGCGGGGGAGGCAGATACGCAGTATTTT
.	TRBV9	TRBD2	TRBJ2-1	CASSVESSGVYNEQFF	TGTGCCAGCAGCGTAGAATCTAGCGGGGTTTACAATGAGCAGTTCTTC
.	TRBV5-1	.	TRBJ2-5	CASSLGASDETQYF	TGCGCCAGCAGCTTGGGGGCTAGCGATGAGACCCAGTACTTC
.	TRBV7-3	TRBD1	TRBJ1-1	CASSLQGTGGTEAFF	TGTGCCAGCAGCTTACAGGGGACAGGGGGCACTGAAGCTTTCTTT
.	TRBV7-6	TRBD2	TRBJ2-1	CASSSSSGSYNEQFF	TGTGCCAGCAGCTCCTCTAGCGGCTCCTACAATGAGCAGTTCTTC
.	TRBV19	.	TRBJ1-5	CASSNAGGNQPQHF	TGTGCCAGTAGCAACGCGGGAGGCAATCAGCCCCAGCATTTT
.	TRBV7-9	.	TRBJ2-7	CASRSDYSYEQYF	TGTGCCAGCAGGTCTGACTACTCCTACGAGCAGTACTTC
.	TRBV30	TRBD2	TRBJ2-5	CAWRLAGVYRETQYF	TGTGCCTGGAGACTAGCGGGGGTTTACCGGGAGACCCAGTACTTC
.	TRBV5-6	.	TRBJ2-4	CASSLVNRAAKNIQYF	TGTGCCAGCAGCTTGGTTAACAGGGCGGCCAAAAACATTCAGTACTTC
.	TRBV11-2	.	TRBJ2-7	CASSDGDYEQYF	TGTGCCAGCAGCGACGGAGACTACGAGCAGTACTTC
.	TRBV13	TRBD1	TRBJ2-5	CASSPTGKETQYF	TGTGCCAGCAGCCCGACAGGGAAAGAGACCCAGTACTTC
.	TRBV28	TRBD2	TRBJ2-7	CASNQPLAYSYEQYF	TGTGCCAGCAATCAACCACTAGCGTACTCCTACGAGCAGTACTTC
.	TRBV7-2	.	TRBJ1-4	CASSLTQGEEKLFF	TGTGCCAGCAGCTTAACACAGGGCGAGGAAAAACTGTTTTTT
.	TRBV2	.	TRBJ1-6	CASTESSYNSPLHF	TGTGCCAGCACGGAGAGCTCCTATAATTCACCCCTCCACTTT
.	TRBV27	.	TRBJ2-7	CASSLDGTYEQYF	TGTGCCAGCAGTTTGGACGGGACCTACGAGCAGTACTTC
.	TRBV30	.	TRBJ1-6	CAWSGGRLVNSLLHF	TGTGCCTGGAGTGGGGGGAGGTTGGTTAATTCACTCCTCCACTTT
.	TRBV7-9	TRBD2	TRBJ2-5	CASSLTSGGAGETQYF	TGTGCCAGCAGCCTGACTAGCGGGGGGGCCGGGGAGACCCAGTACTTC
.	TRBV9	.	TRBJ2-5	CASSVYGLEGTQYF	TGTGCCAGCAGCGTGTACGGACTTGAGGGGACCCAGTACTTC
.	TRBV5-1	TRBD2	TRBJ2-2	CASSLVGGSTGELFF	TGCGCCAGCAGCTTGGTGGGGGGGAGCACCGGGGAGCTGTTTTTT
.	TRBV6-4	TRBD1	TRBJ2-2	CASRGQAPIGELFF	TGTGCCAGCCGCGGACAGGCCCCCATAGGGGAGCTGTTTTTT
.	TRBV30	TRBD2	TRBJ2-7	CAWSAGGEQYF	TGTGCCTGGAGTGCGGGGGGTGAGCAGTACTTC
.	TRBV2	.	TRBJ1-5	CASSVPLTTVRGNQPQHF	TGTGCCAGCAGTGTCCCCCTGACCACTGTTCGGGGCAATCAGCCCCAGCATTTT
.	TRBV27	TRBD2	TRBJ2-1	CASSLSSSGRTGEQFF	TGTGCCAGCAGTTTATCGTCTAGCGGGAGGACGGGTGAGCAGTTCTTC
.	TRBV28	TRBD1	TRBJ1-6	CASSTHRDRASPLPF	TGTGCCAGCAGTACCCACCGGGACAGGGCTTCACCCCTCCCCTTT
.	TRBV10-3	.	TRBJ1-1	CAIKGGNGQNTEAFF	TGTGCCATCAAAGGAGGGAACGGACAGAACACTGAAGCTTTCTTT
.	TRBV6-5	.	TRBJ1-5	CASSYGGFNQPQHF	TGTGCCAGCAGTTACGGGGGCTTCAATCAGCCCCAGCATTTT
.	TRBV7-2	TRBD2	TRBJ2-3	CASTVGLAGATTQYF	TGTGCCAGCACCGTCGGACTAGCGGGGGCTACCACGCAGTATTTT
.	TRBV28	.	TRBJ2-1	CASSLGALPYNEQFF	TGTGCCAGCAGTTTGGGGGCCCTCCCCTACAATGAGCAGTTCTTC
.	TRBV11-2	.	TRBJ1-1	CASSLPIVYTEAFF	TGTGCCAGCAGCTTACCTATAGTCTACACTGAAGCTTTCTTT
few	TRBV28	TRBD1	TRBJ1-1	CASSTPGRGRGTEAFF	TGTGCCAGCAGCACCCCCGGGAGGGGGCGGGGCACTGAAGCTTTCTTT
few	TRBV4-1	.	TRBJ1-3	CASSQDPGQGTSLSGNTIYF	TGCGCCAGCAGCCAAGATCCCGGGCAGGGAACATCTCTCTCTGGAAACACCATATATTTT
.	TRBV4-3	.	TRBJ1-5	CASSQEGGLGQPQHF	TGCGCCAGCAGCCAAGAGGGTGGGCTCGGTCAGCCCCAGCATTTT
.	TRBV2	.	TRBJ2-5	CASSEGTIQETQYF	TGTGCCAGCAGTGAAGGTACTATCCAAGAGACCCAGTACTTC
.	TRBV5-1	TRBD2	TRBJ2-7	CASSLMGGSEQYF	TGCGCCAGCAGCCTCATGGGAGGGAGCGAGCAGTACTTC
.	TRBV7-8	.	TRBJ1-5	CASSLVPRDTQHF	TGTGCCAGCAGCTTAGTCCCCCGGGACACCCAGCATTTT
.	TRBV5-4	.	TRBJ1-1	CASSLRARGGSAEAFF	TGTGCCAGCAGCTTGCGCGCGCGGGGGGGTTCCGCTGAAGCTTTCTTT
once	TRBV5-4	.	TRBJ1-1	CASTSGVQGTEAFF	TGTGCCAGCACCTCAGGGGTCCAGGGTACTGAAGCTTTCTTT
once	TRBV30	TRBD1	TRBJ1-1	CAWRLGRGSTEAFF	TGTGCCTGGAGATTAGGCAGGGGGTCCACTGAAGCTTTCTTT
.	TRBV18	.	TRBJ2-7	CASSPTTGPYEQYF	TGTGCCAGCTCACCCACAACAGGCCCCTACGAGCAGTACTTC
.	TRBV5-1	TRBD1	TRBJ1-4	CASSSNRGDEKLFF	TGCGCCAGCAGCTCCAACAGGGGGGACGAAAAACTGTTTTTT
.	TRBV2	TRBD2	TRBJ2-3	CASKGGGSTDTQYF	TGTGCCAGCAAGGGCGGGGGAAGCACAGATACGCAGTATTTT
.	TRBV19	.	TRBJ2-5	CASNPGVSETQYF	TGTGCCAGTAATCCAGGGGTGTCGGAGACCCAGTACTTC
.	TRBV27	.	TRBJ2-2	CASRRGFGELFF	TGTGCCAGCAGAAGGGGGTTTGGGGAGCTGTTTTTT